The entry that follows covers one T cell receptor beta chain sequence. The antigen is not known. The data derive from a study of shared clonotypes between healthy human individuals. Study-wide results and caveats: When naive CD4 clonotypes were compared across a handful of donors, around 5% were shared. The authors sampled blood alone, and tissue repertoires likely differ.

The V gene end was trimmed by 5 bases and the J gene end by 0 bases; junction bases not matched to a gene: 8. Germline CDR1 reads SNHLY; CDR2 reads FYNNEI. The CDR3 spans 16 residues. Terminally differentiated effector memory CD45RA+ cells were left out of the naive CD8 fraction, which was CD45RO-negative and positively selected for CCR7. All the donors were Caucasian adults who lived in Nashville, Tennessee. In the source study's methods: Junction-only immunoSEQ data arrived without quality scores, meaning filtering differed. Data came from immunoSEQ multiplex PCR; TCRdb stores just in-frame clones and leaves some out. V, J and clone size were drawn from that table, and D and trimming were deduced from the DNA. The profile shows about 2 million clones, 85% to 95% of them singletons.

The V and J genes are TRBV2 and TRBJ1-1; 8 bases agree with TRBD1. This TCR derives from a man in his late teens or twenties in good health. Source material: naive CD8+ T cells sorted from blood. CDR3 in DNA: TGTGCCAGCAGTTGGACAGGGAGGAGCATGAACACTGAAGCTTTCTTT. This gives the protein CASSWTGRSMNTEAFF.